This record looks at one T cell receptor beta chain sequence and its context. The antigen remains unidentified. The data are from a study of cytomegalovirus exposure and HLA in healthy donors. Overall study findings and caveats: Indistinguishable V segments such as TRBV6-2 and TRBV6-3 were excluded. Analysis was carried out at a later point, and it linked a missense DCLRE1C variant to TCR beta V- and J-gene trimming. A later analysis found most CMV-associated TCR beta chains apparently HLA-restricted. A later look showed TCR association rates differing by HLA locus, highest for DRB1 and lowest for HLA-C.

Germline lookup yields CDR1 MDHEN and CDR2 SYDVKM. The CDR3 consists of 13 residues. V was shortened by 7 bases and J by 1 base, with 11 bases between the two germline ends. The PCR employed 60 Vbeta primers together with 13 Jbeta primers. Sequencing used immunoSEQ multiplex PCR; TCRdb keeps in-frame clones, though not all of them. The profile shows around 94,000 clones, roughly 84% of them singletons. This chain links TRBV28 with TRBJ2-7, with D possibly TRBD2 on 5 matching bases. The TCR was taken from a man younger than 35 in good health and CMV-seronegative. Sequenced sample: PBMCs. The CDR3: CASTRTGSYEQYF. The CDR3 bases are TGTGCCAGCACTAGAACGGGGTCCTACGAGCAGTACTTC.